Reported below is one TCR beta chain. Its cognate antigen is unknown. The sample is drawn from a study of T-cell reconstitution after alpha-beta-depleted transplantation in children. Findings and caveats of the study: T-cell counts and diversity at one year post-transplant came mainly from newly produced T cells. Expanded graft clones, several hundred of them, were reportedly the source of alpha-beta T cells about two months after transplant. Some patients' high day-60 TCRbeta diversity was traced to surviving recipient T cells and thymic progenitors.

For TCRbeta, the library was prepared with unique molecular identifiers. Each CDR3 protein is one row after TCRdb ran MiXCR on the PCR reads. The data contain fewer than 700,000 distinct CDR3 sequences, roughly 24% of them singletons. Per the germline V gene, CDR1 is MNHEY and CDR2 is SVGAGI. V shed 3 bases and J shed 3 bases, with 9 bases lying between them. This CDR3 has 13 amino acids. The sequence came from a boy younger than two who had a stem cell transplant for acute myeloid leukemia, so the T cells may come from the graft donor. This rearrangement joins TRBV6-5 to TRBJ2-7; perhaps TRBD1 as D (5 bases). Material: PBMCs, mostly from graft donor cells, obtained 360 days after TCRalphabeta/CD19-depleted stem cell transplant. CDR3 amino acids: CASSYGALYEQYF. The CDR3 DNA reads as TGTGCCAGCAGTTATGGGGCCCTCTACGAGCAGTACTTC.